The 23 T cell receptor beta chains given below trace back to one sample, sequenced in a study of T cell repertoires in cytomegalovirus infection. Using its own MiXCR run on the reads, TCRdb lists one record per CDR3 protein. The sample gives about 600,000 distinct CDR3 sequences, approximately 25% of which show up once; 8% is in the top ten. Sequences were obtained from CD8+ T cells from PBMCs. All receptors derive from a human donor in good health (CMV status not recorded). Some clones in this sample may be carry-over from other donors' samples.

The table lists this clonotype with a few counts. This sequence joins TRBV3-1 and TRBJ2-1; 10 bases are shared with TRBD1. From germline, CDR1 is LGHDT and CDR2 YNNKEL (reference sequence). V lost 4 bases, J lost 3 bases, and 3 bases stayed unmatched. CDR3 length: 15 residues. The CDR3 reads CASSLRTGGYNEQFF. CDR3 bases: TGTGCCAGCAGCCTTCGGACAGGGGGCTACAATGAGCAGTTCTTC.

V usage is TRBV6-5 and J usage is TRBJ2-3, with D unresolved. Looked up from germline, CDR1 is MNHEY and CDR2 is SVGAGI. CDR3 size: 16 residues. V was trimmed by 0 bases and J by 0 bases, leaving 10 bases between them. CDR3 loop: CASSYSTGASTDTQYF. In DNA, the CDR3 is TGTGCCAGCAGTTACTCGACGGGTGCTAGCACAGATACGCAGTATTTT.

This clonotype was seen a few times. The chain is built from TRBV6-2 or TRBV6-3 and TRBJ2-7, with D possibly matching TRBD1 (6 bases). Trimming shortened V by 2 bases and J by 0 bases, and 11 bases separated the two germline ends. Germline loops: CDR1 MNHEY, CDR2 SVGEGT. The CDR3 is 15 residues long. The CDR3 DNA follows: TGTGCCAGCAGTTACATTGGGGGCAGCTCCTACGAGCAGTACGTC. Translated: CASSYIGGSSYEQYV.

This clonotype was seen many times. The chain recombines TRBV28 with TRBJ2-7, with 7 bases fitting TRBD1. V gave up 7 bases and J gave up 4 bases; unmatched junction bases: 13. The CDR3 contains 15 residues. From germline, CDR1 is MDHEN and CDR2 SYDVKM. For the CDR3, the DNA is TGTGCCAGCAAACACTCCGGGACAGAAAAGTACGAGCAGTACGTC. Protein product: CASKHSGTEKYEQYV.

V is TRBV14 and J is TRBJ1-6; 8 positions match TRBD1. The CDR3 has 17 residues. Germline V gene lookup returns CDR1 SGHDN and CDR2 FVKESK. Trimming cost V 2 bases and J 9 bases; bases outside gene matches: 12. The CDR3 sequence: CASSQSPWTGRGSPLHF. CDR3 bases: TGTGCCAGCAGCCAAAGCCCATGGACAGGGAGAGGTTCACCCCTCCACTTT.

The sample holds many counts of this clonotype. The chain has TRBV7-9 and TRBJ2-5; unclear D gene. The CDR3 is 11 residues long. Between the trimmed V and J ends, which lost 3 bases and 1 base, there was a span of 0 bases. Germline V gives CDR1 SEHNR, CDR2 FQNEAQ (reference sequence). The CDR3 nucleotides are TGTGCCAGCAGCTTCCAAGAGACCCAGTACTTC. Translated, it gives CASSFQETQYF. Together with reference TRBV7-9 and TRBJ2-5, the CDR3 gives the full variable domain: DTGVSQNPRHKITKRGQNVTFRCDPISEHNRLYWYRQTLGQGPEFLTYFQNEAQLEKSRLLSDRFSAERPKGSFSTLEIQRTEQGDSAMYLCASSFQETQYFGPGTRLLVL.

The CDR3 nucleotides read TGTGCCAGTAGTCCGGGACTAGCGGGGGGGCGAGGGGCCAACGTCCTGACTTTC. As protein: CASSPGLAGGRGANVLTF. The gene calls are TRBV19 and TRBJ2-6; 16 bases map to TRBD2. This CDR3 region has 18 residues. With V trimmed by 5 bases and J by 4 bases, 5 bases remained unmatched. Looked up from germline, CDR1 is LNHDA and CDR2 is SQIVND (reference sequence).

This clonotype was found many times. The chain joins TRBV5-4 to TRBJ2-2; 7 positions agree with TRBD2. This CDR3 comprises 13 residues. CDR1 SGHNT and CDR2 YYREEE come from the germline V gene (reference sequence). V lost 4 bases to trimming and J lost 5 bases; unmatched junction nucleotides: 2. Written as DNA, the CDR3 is TGTGCCAGCAGCCCCGGGGGGACCGGGGAGCTGTTTTTT. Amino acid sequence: CASSPGGTGELFF.

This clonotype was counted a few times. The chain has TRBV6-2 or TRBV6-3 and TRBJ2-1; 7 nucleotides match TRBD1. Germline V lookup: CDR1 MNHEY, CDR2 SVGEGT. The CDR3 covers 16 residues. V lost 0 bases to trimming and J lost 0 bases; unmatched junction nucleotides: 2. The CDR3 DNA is TGTGCCAGCAGTTACTCCTCAGGGGGCTCCTACAATGAGCAGTTCTTC. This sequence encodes CASSYSSGGSYNEQFF.

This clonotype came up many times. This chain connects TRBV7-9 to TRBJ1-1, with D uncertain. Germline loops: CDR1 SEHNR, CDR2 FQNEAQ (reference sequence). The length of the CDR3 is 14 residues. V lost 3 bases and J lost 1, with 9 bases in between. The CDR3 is CASSFAGRNTEAFF. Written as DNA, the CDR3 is TGTGCCAGCAGCTTCGCGGGAAGGAACACTGAAGCTTTCTTT.

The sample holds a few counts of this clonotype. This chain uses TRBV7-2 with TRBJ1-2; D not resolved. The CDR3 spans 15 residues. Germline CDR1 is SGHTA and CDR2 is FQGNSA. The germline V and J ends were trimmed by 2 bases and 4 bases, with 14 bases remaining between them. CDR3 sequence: CASSLMSGDGYGYTF. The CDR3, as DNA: TGTGCCAGCAGCTTAATGTCAGGCGACGGCTATGGCTACACCTTC. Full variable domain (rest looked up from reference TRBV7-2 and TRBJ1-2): GAGVSQSPSNKVTEKGKDVELRCDPISGHTALYWYRQSLGQGLEFLIYFQGNSAPDKSGLPSDRFSAERTGGSVSTLTIQRTQQEDSAVYLCASSLMSGDGYGYTFGSGTRLTVV.

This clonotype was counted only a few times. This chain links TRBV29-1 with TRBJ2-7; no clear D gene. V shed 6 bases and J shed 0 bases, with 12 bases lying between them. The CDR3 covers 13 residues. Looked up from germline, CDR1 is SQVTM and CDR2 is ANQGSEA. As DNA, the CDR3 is TGCAGCGTGGAACCGGTGGGCTCCTACGAGCAGTACTTC. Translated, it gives CSVEPVGSYEQYF.

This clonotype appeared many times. The CDR3 spells CASGSGQGGYGYTF. The CDR3 DNA reads TGTGCCAGCGGCTCCGGACAGGGCGGCTATGGCTACACCTTC. The J gene is TRBJ1-2, the V gene TRBV7-9; 8 bases map to TRBD1. Per the germline V gene, CDR1 is SEHNR and CDR2 is FQNEAQ (reference sequence). This CDR3 is built from 14 residues. The J segment lost 4 bases and the V segment lost 8 bases, leaving 9 bases of the junction unmatched. The full variable domain, its missing parts supplied by reference TRBV7-9 and TRBJ1-2, is DTGVSQNPRHKITKRGQNVTFRCDPISEHNRLYWYRQTLGQGPEFLTYFQNEAQLEKSRLLSDRFSAERPKGSFSTLEIQRTEQGDSAMYLCASGSGQGGYGYTFGSGTRLTVV.

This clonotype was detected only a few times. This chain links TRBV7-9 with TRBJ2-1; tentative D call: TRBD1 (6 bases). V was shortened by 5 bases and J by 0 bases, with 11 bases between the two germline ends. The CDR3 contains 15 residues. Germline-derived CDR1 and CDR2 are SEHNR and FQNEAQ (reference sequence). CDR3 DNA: TGTGCCAGCAGCGACAGGCAGAGCTCCTACAATGAGCAGTTCTTC. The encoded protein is CASSDRQSSYNEQFF.

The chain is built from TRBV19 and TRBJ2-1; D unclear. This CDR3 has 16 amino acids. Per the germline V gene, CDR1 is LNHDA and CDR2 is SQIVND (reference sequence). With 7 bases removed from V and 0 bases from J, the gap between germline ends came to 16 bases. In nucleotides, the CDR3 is TGTGCCAGTACTTTTGGGCCTTCTCCCTCCTACAATGAGCAGTTCTTC. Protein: CASTFGPSPSYNEQFF.

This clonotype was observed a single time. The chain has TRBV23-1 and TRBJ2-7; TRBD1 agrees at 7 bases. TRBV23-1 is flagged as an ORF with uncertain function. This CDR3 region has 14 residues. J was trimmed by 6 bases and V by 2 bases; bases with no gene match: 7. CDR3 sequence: CASSQPPRQGEQYF. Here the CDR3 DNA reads TGCGCCAGCAGTCAACCCCCCCGACAGGGCGAGCAGTACTTC.

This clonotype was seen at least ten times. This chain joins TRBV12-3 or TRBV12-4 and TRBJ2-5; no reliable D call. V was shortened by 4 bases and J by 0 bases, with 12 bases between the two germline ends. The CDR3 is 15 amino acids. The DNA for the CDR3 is TGTGCCAGCAGTTCCGGACGGAGCTACCAAGAGACCCAGTACTTC. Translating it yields CASSSGRSYQETQYF.

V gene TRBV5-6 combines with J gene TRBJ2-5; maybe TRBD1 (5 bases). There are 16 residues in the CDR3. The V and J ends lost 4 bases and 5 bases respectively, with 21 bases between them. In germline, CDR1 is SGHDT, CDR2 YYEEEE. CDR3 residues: CASSHPAFLQGETQYF. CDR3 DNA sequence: TGTGCCAGCAGCCACCCGGCGTTTTTGCAGGGCGAGACCCAGTACTTC.

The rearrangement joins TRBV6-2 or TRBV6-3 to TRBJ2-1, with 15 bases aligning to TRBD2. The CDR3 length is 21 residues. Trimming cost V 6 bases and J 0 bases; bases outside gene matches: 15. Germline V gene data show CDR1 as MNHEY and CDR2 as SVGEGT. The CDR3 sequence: CASRQLPGLAGGLSSYNEQFF. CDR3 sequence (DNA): TGTGCCAGCAGACAGCTCCCGGGACTAGCGGGGGGCTTAAGCTCCTACAATGAGCAGTTCTTC.

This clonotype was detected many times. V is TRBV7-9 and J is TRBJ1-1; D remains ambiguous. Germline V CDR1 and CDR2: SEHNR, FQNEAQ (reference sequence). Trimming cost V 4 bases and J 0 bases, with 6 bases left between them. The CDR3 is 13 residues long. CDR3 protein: CASSSPMNTEAFF. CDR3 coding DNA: TGTGCCAGCAGCTCTCCAATGAACACTGAAGCTTTCTTT.

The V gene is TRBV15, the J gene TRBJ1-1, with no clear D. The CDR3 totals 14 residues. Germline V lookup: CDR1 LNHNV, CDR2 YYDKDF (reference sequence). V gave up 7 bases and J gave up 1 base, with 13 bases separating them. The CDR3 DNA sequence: TGTGCCACCATCGGAGCGAAGGGGAACACTGAAGCTTTCTTT. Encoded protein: CATIGAKGNTEAFF.

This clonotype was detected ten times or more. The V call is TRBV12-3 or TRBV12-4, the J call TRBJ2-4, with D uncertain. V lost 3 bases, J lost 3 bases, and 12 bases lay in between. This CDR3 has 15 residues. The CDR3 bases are TGTGCCAGCAGTTTGAGAGACCCGTTCAAAAACATTCAGTACTTC. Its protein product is CASSLRDPFKNIQYF.

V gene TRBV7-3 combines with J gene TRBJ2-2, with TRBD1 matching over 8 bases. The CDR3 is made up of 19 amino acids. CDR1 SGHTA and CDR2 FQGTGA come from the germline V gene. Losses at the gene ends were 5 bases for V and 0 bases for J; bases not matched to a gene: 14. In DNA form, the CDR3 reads TGTGCCAGCAGCGAAACCGGGACAGGACTCGTTTCGAACACCGGGGAGCTGTTTTTT. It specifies CASSETGTGLVSNTGELFF.